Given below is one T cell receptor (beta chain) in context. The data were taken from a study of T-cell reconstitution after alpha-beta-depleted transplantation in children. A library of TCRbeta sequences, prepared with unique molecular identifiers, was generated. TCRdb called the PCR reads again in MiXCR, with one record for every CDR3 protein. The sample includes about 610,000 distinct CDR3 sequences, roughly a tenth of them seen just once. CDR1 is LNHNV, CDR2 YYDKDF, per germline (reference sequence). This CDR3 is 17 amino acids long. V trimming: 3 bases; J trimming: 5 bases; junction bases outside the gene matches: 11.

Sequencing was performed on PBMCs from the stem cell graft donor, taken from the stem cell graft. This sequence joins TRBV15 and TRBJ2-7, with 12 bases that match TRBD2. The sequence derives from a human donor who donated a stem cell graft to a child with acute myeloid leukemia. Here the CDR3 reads CATSRDKTSGSKNEQYF. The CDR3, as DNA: TGTGCCACCAGCAGGGACAAGACTAGCGGGAGTAAAAACGAGCAGTACTTC.